A single sample is the source of the 12 T cell receptor beta chains below, sequenced in a study of T cell responses to AZD1222 COVID-19 vaccine. The data were produced by immunoSEQ multiplex PCR, yet TCRdb's version contains in-frame clones alone and is incomplete. The repertoire includes about 120,000 clones, approximately 85% of them detected once, and 9.4% sits in the top ten. Here the sequenced sample was peripheral blood, taken on day 0 of AZD1222 vaccination. These receptors all come from an adult in good health.

The chain recombines TRBV27 with TRBJ1-6; no reliable D call. This CDR3 has 14 amino acids. Trimming pared 3 bases from V and 7 bases from J, leaving 10 bases between. Per the germline V gene, CDR1 is MNHEY and CDR2 is SMNVEV (reference sequence). This CDR3 is CASSFRQRNSPLHF. DNA of the CDR3: TGTGCCAGCAGTTTCCGACAAAGAAATTCACCCCTCCACTTT.

This clone turned up a few times. The CDR3: CASSRGLAGREQYF. The DNA of the CDR3 is TGTGCCAGCAGCCGGGGACTAGCGGGGAGGGAGCAGTACTTC. The genes are TRBV9 and TRBJ2-7; 13 bases align to TRBD2. The germline V gene has CDR1 SGDLS and CDR2 YYNGEE. The CDR3 extends over 14 amino acids. Trimming took 4 bases from V and 7 from J; bases not matched to a gene: 5.

The rearrangement joins TRBV7-2 to TRBJ1-4, with D maybe TRBD1 (5 bases). V was pared by 0 bases and J by 7 bases, with 12 bases between. This CDR3 is 15 amino acids long. Per the germline V gene, CDR1 is SGHTA and CDR2 is FQGNSA. The CDR3, as DNA: TGTGCCAGCAGCTTAGCGGGGGGGAGTGGTGAAAAACTGTTTTTT. Protein product: CASSLAGGSGEKLFF. Complete variable domain (other parts from reference TRBV7-2 and TRBJ1-4): GAGVSQSPSNKVTEKGKDVELRCDPISGHTALYWYRQSLGQGLEFLIYFQGNSAPDKSGLPSDRFSAERTGGSVSTLTIQRTQQEDSAVYLCASSLAGGSGEKLFFGSGTQLSVL.

V usage is TRBV3-1 (or the pseudogene TRBV3-2) and J usage is TRBJ1-5; D is uncertain. CDR3 length equals 15 residues. Germline V CDR1 and CDR2: LGHDT, YNNKEL (reference sequence). V was shortened by 0 bases and J by 3 bases, with 9 bases between the two germline ends. The CDR3 sequence is CASSQDLGPNQPQHF. CDR3 DNA: TGTGCCAGCAGCCAAGATTTGGGCCCCAATCAGCCCCAGCATTTT.

V and J are TRBV5-1 and TRBJ1-5; no clear D. The length of the CDR3 is 16 residues. Germline V lookup: CDR1 SGHRS, CDR2 YFSETQ. V was shortened by 0 bases and J by 2 bases, with 12 bases between the two germline ends. CDR3 residues: CASSLDAGGGNQPQHF. The CDR3 DNA follows: TGCGCCAGCAGCTTGGACGCAGGCGGGGGCAATCAGCCCCAGCATTTT.

The chain uses TRBV12-3 or TRBV12-4 and TRBJ1-3; 7 bases align to TRBD1. The CDR3 loop spans 13 amino acids. Trimming cost V 8 bases and J 7 bases; bases outside gene matches: 8. This CDR3 reads CASQTGAENTIYF. The CDR3 DNA reads TGTGCCAGCCAAACAGGGGCGGAGAACACCATATATTTT.

This clone was seen a few times. The chain combines TRBV4-1 with TRBJ1-2, with 7 bases aligning to TRBD1. The germline V gene has CDR1 MGHRA and CDR2 YSYEKL. The CDR3 length is 16 residues. The V segment lost 0 bases and the J segment 0 bases; nucleotides outside the gene matches: 4. In nucleotides, the CDR3 is TGCGCCAGCAGCCAAGATTCAGGGGGGACTAACTATGGCTACACCTTC. Translating gives CASSQDSGGTNYGYTF.

V gene TRBV7-3 combines with J gene TRBJ2-1; weak D call: TRBD1 (6 bases). This CDR3 spans 16 amino acids. V was cut by 5 bases and J by 0 bases, with 14 bases left in between. Germline CDR1 and CDR2: SGHTA and FQGTGA. CDR3 region: CASSPLGATSYNEQFF. CDR3 coding DNA: TGTGCCAGCAGCCCCTTGGGGGCGACCTCCTACAATGAGCAGTTCTTC.

This chain connects TRBV6-5 to TRBJ1-1; no reliable D call. V lost 0 bases, J lost 4 bases, and 9 bases lay in between. The CDR3 is made up of 14 amino acids. Germline values: CDR1 MNHEY, CDR2 SVGAGI. The CDR3 region is CASSYSGVGTEAFF. CDR3 sequence (DNA): TGTGCCAGCAGTTACTCCGGAGTTGGCACTGAAGCTTTCTTT.

The chain combines TRBV6-5 with TRBJ2-7, with a tentative D call TRBD2 (5 bases). The V end lost 8 bases, the J end lost 6 bases, and 14 bases lay between the germline ends. From germline, CDR1 is MNHEY and CDR2 SVGAGI. The CDR3 has 12 residues. CDR3: CASVDPRGEQYF. The DNA for the CDR3 is TGTGCCAGCGTAGACCCCCGGGGCGAGCAGTACTTC.

The chain has TRBV28 and TRBJ1-5; no clear D. Germline CDR1 reads MDHEN; CDR2 reads SYDVKM. Deletions cut 3 bases from V and 6 bases from J, with 9 bases between. The CDR3 has 13 residues. The DNA of the CDR3 is TGTGCCAGCAGTTTGGGCCCTAGTCAGCCCCAGCATTTT. Protein: CASSLGPSQPQHF.

V gene TRBV12-3 or TRBV12-4 combines with J gene TRBJ1-2, with 7 bases aligning to TRBD1. The V segment lost 5 bases and the J segment 8 bases; nucleotides outside the gene matches: 8. The CDR3 runs to 13 residues. The CDR3 coding sequence is TGTGCCAGCAGTCGCAACAGGGGCTTCGGCTACACCTTC. The encoded protein is CASSRNRGFGYTF.